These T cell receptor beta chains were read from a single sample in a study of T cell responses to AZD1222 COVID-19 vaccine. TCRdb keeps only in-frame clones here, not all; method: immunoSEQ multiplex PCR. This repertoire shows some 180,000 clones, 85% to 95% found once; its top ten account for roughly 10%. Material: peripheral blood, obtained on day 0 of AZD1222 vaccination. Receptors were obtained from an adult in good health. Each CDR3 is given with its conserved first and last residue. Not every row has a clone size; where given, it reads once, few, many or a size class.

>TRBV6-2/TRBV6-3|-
CASSSGQIEAFF
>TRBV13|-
CASSLKTFVASEQFF
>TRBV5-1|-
CASSLRQGAGGEQFF
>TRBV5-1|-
CASAAATEAFF
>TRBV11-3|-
CASSLGLPSLNEQFF
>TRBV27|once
CASSLEGSTTGELFF
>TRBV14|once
CASSQFRRVYGYTF
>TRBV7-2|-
CASSLGRGTGELFF
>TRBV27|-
CASSSRRGGTYQPQHF
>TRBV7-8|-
CASSSQDRAGYTF
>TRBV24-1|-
CATAGERDADEQFF
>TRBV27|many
CASSRDRGTEAFF
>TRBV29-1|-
CSVAGKMNTEAFF
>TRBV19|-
CASSSIGQANSPLHF
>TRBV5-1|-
CASSHPDLADTQYF
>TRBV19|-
CASSGTGETQYF
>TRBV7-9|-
CASSLVGALNTEAFF
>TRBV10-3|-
CAISVKAGESRQFF
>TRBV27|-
CASTDNSPGHYNSPLHF
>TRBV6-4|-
CASSGQPYDTQYF
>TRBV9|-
CASSVEVNTEAFF
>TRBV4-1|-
CASSHERGLVRYEQYF
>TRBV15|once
CATSRLNGYTF
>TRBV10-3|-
CAISEGGGYGYTF
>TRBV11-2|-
CASSTPSGGASEKTQYF
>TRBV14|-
CASSQEERPFYNEQFF
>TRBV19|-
CASSGSITNTEAFF
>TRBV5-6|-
CASSLRSGAISTDTQYF
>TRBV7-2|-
CASSPGGASGVQYF
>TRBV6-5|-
CASIGRGGGNTEAFF
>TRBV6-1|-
CASSDVSGLRLYGYTF
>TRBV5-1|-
CASSLVSSGASYNEQFF
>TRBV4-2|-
CASSPGQQNTEAFF
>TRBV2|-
CASSEIEGPTEAFF
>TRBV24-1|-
CATSDSPKMGPVYNEQFF
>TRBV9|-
CASSVVAGGTDTQYF
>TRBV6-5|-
CASRLGISNTGELFF
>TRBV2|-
CASSKYGTGEFGEAFF
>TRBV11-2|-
CASSLAELAGVQDTQYF
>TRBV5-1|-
CASSLGGKEETQYF
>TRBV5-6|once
CASSIGQGVVNEKLFF
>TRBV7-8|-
CASSFNYYEQYF
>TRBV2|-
CASSGPGANNEQFF
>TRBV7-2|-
CASSITGGLWETQYF
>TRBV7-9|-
CASSLNGVMTGNTIYF
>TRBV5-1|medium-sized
CASNVDPGLGGTQYF
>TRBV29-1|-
CSVPTGTEAFF
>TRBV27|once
CASSLLGLKGEAFF
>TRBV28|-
CASSNGQTGNTIYF
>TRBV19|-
CASSPLPGTANEKLFF
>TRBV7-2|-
CASSPGTRRSELFF
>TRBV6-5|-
CASSYAWDNQETQYF
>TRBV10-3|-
CATAGGTEAFF
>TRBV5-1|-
CASSSAPLGGAGNTIYF
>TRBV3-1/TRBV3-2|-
CASSPYRTGGNEKLFF
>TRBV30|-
CAWSFGQGNQPQHF
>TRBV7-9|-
CASSPPGGGLYGYTF
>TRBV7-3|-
CASSLFGGRGTDTQYF
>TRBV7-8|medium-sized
CASSRVGTEAFF
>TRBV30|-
CALTDLRGEKLFF